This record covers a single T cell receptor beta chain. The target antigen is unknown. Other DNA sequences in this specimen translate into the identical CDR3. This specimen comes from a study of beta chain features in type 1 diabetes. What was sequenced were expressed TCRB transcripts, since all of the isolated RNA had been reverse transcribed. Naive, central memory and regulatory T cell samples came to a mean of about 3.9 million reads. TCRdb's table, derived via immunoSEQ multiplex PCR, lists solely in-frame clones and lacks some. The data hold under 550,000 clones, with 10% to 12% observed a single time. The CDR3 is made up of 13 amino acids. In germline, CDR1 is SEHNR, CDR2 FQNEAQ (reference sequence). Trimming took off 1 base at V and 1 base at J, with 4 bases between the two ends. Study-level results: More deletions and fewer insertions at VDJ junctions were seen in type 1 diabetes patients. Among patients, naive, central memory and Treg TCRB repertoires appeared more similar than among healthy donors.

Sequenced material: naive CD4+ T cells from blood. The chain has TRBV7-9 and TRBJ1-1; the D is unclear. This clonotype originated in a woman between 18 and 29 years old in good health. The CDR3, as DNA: TGTGCCAGCAGCTTAGTGGGGAACACTGAAGCTTTCTTT. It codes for CASSLVGNTEAFF.